Listed below are T cell receptor beta chains from one sample, sequenced in a study of blood T cell repertoires in COVID-19. Repertoires were generated with immunoSEQ multiplex PCR, while TCRdb's copy carries only in-frame clones and drops some. The table lists about 190,000 clones, approximately 80% of them singletons. Sequences were obtained from peripheral blood. These receptor sequences come from a human donor in a cohort sampled during active COVID-19. CDR3s include the opening cysteine and the closing phenylalanine or tryptophan. Each record gives: V gene, clone size, D gene, J gene, CDR3 protein, CDR3 DNA. A D gene is named only where the DNA matches it firmly. A clone size is listed for some rows: how often the clone was seen (once, few, many), or a class if it is expanded.

>TRBV7-2|-|TRBD1|TRBJ1-1
CASSFRDRVTEAFF
TGTGCCAGCAGCTTCCGGGACAGGGTAACTGAAGCTTTCTTT
>TRBV10-3|-|TRBD1|TRBJ2-7
CAFRTGREQYF
TGTGCCTTCAGGACAGGGCGGGAGCAGTACTTC
>TRBV28|-|TRBD2|TRBJ2-3
CASSFERGTTDTQYF
TGTGCCAGCAGTTTTGAGCGGGGGACCACAGATACGCAGTATTTT
>TRBV24-1|-|-|TRBJ2-1
CATSDETSYNEQFF
TGTGCCACCAGTGATGAGACTAGCTACAATGAGCAGTTCTTC
>TRBV5-1|few|TRBD1|TRBJ1-4
CASSLYQGDSEKKLFF
TGCGCCAGCAGCCTGTACCAGGGGGATTCAGAGAAAAAACTGTTTTTT
>TRBV11-2|few|TRBD1|TRBJ1-1
CASSSIYPGQGNTEAFF
TGTGCCAGCAGCTCCATTTACCCGGGACAGGGGAACACTGAAGCTTTCTTT
>TRBV6-1|-|TRBD1|TRBJ1-6
CASSEDFGTGYSSPLHF
TGTGCCAGCAGTGAAGATTTCGGGACAGGGTATAGCTCACCCCTCCACTTT
>TRBV5-1|-|TRBD1|TRBJ2-7
CASSFGTGAYEQYF
TGCGCCAGCAGCTTCGGGACAGGGGCCTACGAGCAGTACTTC
>TRBV5-1|-|TRBD2|TRBJ2-5
CASSRLGRGGETQYF
TGCGCCAGCAGCCGGCTCGGGAGGGGAGGAGAGACCCAGTACTTC
>TRBV19|-|TRBD1|TRBJ1-2
CASRPRTGEYGYTF
TGTGCCAGTAGGCCCCGGACAGGGGAGTATGGCTACACCTTC
>TRBV6-5|-|TRBD1|TRBJ1-5
CASRADRDSNQPQHF
TGTGCCAGCAGGGCCGACAGGGATAGCAATCAGCCCCAGCATTTT
>TRBV6-5|-|TRBD1|TRBJ2-1
CATSGQGARGEQFF
TGTGCCACCTCTGGACAGGGGGCGAGGGGTGAGCAGTTCTTC
>TRBV11-2|-|TRBD1|TRBJ2-3
CASSLDLWTGGRDTQYF
TGTGCCAGCAGCTTAGATCTTTGGACAGGGGGGAGAGATACGCAGTATTTT
>TRBV2|few|TRBD1|TRBJ1-6
CASSASTGGNSPLHF
TGTGCCAGCAGCGCCTCGACAGGGGGCAATTCACCCCTCCACTTT
>TRBV29-1|-|TRBD1|TRBJ1-1
CSGGDRVNTEAFF
TGCAGCGGGGGGGACAGGGTGAACACTGAAGCTTTCTTT
>TRBV9|-|TRBD2|TRBJ2-1
CASKDGRAVGEQFF
TGTGCCAGCAAGGATGGGAGGGCGGTCGGTGAGCAGTTCTTC
>TRBV5-1|-|-|TRBJ2-5
CASSLVTESVQETQYF
TGCGCCAGCAGCTTGGTGACAGAGTCAGTTCAAGAGACCCAGTACTTC
>TRBV7-3|once|-|TRBJ1-6
CASRSFSSYNSPLHF
TGTGCCAGCAGGTCCTTCAGCTCCTATAATTCACCCCTCCACTTT
>TRBV7-6|-|TRBD1|TRBJ1-2
CASSLDREGIYGYTF
TGTGCCAGCAGCCTGGACAGGGAGGGTATCTATGGCTACACCTTC
>TRBV3-1/TRBV3-2|-|TRBD2|TRBJ2-1
CASSLLGLAGGPYNEQFF
TGTGCCAGCAGCCTTTTAGGACTAGCGGGAGGACCCTACAATGAGCAGTTCTTC
>TRBV28|-|-|TRBJ2-4
CASRSQGQNIQYF
TGTGCCAGCCGCTCCCAGGGTCAAAACATTCAGTACTTC
>TRBV28|-|-|TRBJ2-2
CASRAGLGGAGELFF
TGTGCCAGCAGGGCGGGCTTGGGCGGAGCCGGGGAGCTGTTTTTT
>TRBV5-6|many|-|TRBJ1-4
CASSPRGGARGEKLFF
TGTGCCAGCAGCCCGAGAGGGGGGGCCCGCGGTGAAAAACTGTTTTTT
>TRBV7-6|-|-|TRBJ2-2
CASSLGRQNTGELFF
TGTGCCAGCAGCTTAGGCCGACAAAACACCGGGGAGCTGTTTTTT
>TRBV7-2|-|-|TRBJ2-5
CASSPLGGTQYF
TGTGCCAGCAGCCCTCTCGGGGGAACCCAGTACTTC
>TRBV5-1|-|TRBD1|TRBJ2-3
CASSPPTGFQADTQYF
TGCGCCAGCAGCCCCCCGACAGGGTTTCAGGCAGATACGCAGTATTTT
>TRBV5-1|-|-|TRBJ2-5
CASRDTGSQETQYF
TGCGCCAGCAGGGACACAGGTAGCCAAGAGACCCAGTACTTC
>TRBV24-1|-|TRBD2|TRBJ2-1
CATSDPGPGGIYEQFF
TGTGCCACCAGTGACCCCGGACCCGGGGGGATCTATGAGCAGTTCTTC
>TRBV5-1|-|TRBD1|TRBJ2-5
CASSFSDRGVRYF
TGCGCCAGCAGCTTTTCGGACAGGGGAGTCCGGTACTTC
>TRBV6-6|-|TRBD2|TRBJ2-5
CASKKRELEGTQYF
TGTGCCAGCAAAAAGCGGGAGTTGGAGGGGACCCAGTACTTC
>TRBV2|few|TRBD1|TRBJ1-4
CASSDDREYPTNEKLFF
TGTGCCAGCAGTGATGACAGGGAGTACCCAACTAATGAAAAACTGTTTTTT
>TRBV27|-|-|TRBJ2-5
CASSLSLRETQYF
TGTGCCAGCAGTTTATCCCTCCGGGAGACCCAGTACTTC
>TRBV5-1|-|TRBD2|TRBJ2-7
CASSSGLAGEEQYF
TGCGCCAGCAGCTCGGGACTAGCGGGAGAAGAGCAGTACTTC
>TRBV7-2|-|-|TRBJ1-2
CASSLEGRGGYTF
TGTGCCAGCAGCTTAGAAGGGAGAGGTGGCTACACCTTC
>TRBV2|-|-|TRBJ2-2
CASRTQGNTGELFF
TGTGCCAGCCGGACACAGGGGAACACCGGGGAGCTGTTTTTT
>TRBV15|-|TRBD2|TRBJ2-3
CATSSETGGRTQYF
TGTGCCACCAGCAGTGAGACGGGGGGAAGAACGCAGTATTTT
>TRBV27|few|-|TRBJ2-2
CASSASGVTGELFF
TGTGCCAGCAGTGCCTCGGGGGTTACCGGGGAGCTGTTTTTT
>TRBV30|few|-|TRBJ2-3
CALTTGTDTQYF
TGTGCCTTAACGACAGGCACAGATACGCAGTATTTT
>TRBV3-1/TRBV3-2|-|TRBD2|TRBJ2-5
CASSLLAGAQETQYF
TGTGCCAGCAGCTTACTAGCGGGGGCCCAAGAGACCCAGTACTTC
>TRBV24-1|-|-|TRBJ1-1
CATSDFSGRAFF
TGTGCCACCAGTGATTTTTCAGGTAGAGCTTTCTTT